These 17 T cell receptor beta chains originate from one sample sequenced in a study of blood T cell repertoires in COVID-19. Here immunoSEQ multiplex PCR was the method, and the copy in TCRdb shows in-frame clones only, minus some. This table holds 270,000 or so clones, around 86% found once. Sequenced material: peripheral blood. The receptor set was obtained from a middle-aged woman who had recovered from COVID-19.

The chain links TRBV11-1 to TRBJ2-5; maybe TRBD1 (7 bases). Germline-derived CDR1 and CDR2 are SGHAT and FQDESV (reference sequence). This CDR3 has 16 amino acids. V dropped 5 bases and J dropped 2 bases, with 18 bases sitting between them. CDR3 amino acids: CASSPRDSSYQETQYF. As DNA, the CDR3 is TGTGCCAGCAGCCCGCGGGACAGCTCCTATCAAGAGACCCAGTACTTC.

The chain uses TRBV28 and TRBJ2-2, with D tentatively TRBD1 (6 bases). Trimming cost V 5 bases and J 5 bases, with 12 bases left between them. The CDR3 sequence is 14 residues long. CDR1 and CDR2 (germline): MDHEN, SYDVKM. The CDR3 here is CASSAPTGTGELFF. The CDR3, as DNA: TGTGCCAGCAGTGCACCTACAGGGACCGGGGAGCTGTTTTTT.

The chain couples TRBV12-2 to TRBJ2-7; no check of the table's D call, TRBD2, against the DNA was made. TRBV12-2 has pseudogene status. The CDR3 is made up of 18 amino acids. The CDR3 DNA is TGTGCAAGTCGCTCCGAAGGACTAGCGGGCCCTCTCTCCTACGAGCAGTACTTC. Protein: CASRSEGLAGPLSYEQYF.

The J gene is TRBJ2-7, the V gene TRBV1; the table's D gene call, TRBD2, was not cross checked with the DNA. TRBV1 is a listed pseudogene. The CDR3 loop spans 15 amino acids. In nucleotides, the CDR3 is TGCACCAGCAGCCAGAGGTTCCCCGCCGCCTACGAGCAGTACTTC. Amino acid sequence: CTSSQRFPAAYEQYF.

A remark on this clone: Germline is not matched at one junction end, which may reflect a read error. This sequence joins TRBV14 and TRBJ2-7; TRBD2 matches 11 bases. The CDR3 contains 15 residues. CDR1 SGHDN and CDR2 FVKESK come from the germline V gene. In nucleotides, the CDR3 is TGTGCCGGCAGCTTGAGACTAGCGGGGCTTTACGAGCAGTACTTC. It translates to CAGSLRLAGLYEQYF.

The chain is built from TRBV27 and TRBJ1-1, with TRBD1 matching 8 bases. Germline CDR1 reads MNHEY; CDR2 reads SMNVEV (reference sequence). The CDR3 consists of 15 residues. V was pared by 5 bases and J by 0 bases, with 5 bases of the junction left unmatched. The chain's CDR3 is CASSRQGTMNTEAFF. CDR3 bases: TGTGCCAGCAGTAGACAGGGGACCATGAACACTGAAGCTTTCTTT.

The table lists this clone with a count of one. This CDR3 is CASSSTVFDEQYF. CDR3 DNA: TGCGCCAGCAGCTCGACAGTCTTCGACGAGCAGTACTTC. The rearrangement joins TRBV5-1 to TRBJ2-7; D might be TRBD1 (5 bases). The CDR3 runs to 13 residues. Germline values: CDR1 SGHRS, CDR2 YFSETQ. Trimming took off 3 bases at V and 5 bases at J, with 12 bases between the two ends.

This chain connects TRBV6-2 or TRBV6-3 to TRBJ1-1; D is possibly TRBD1 (6 bases). The germline V and J ends were trimmed by 4 bases and 1 base, with 13 bases remaining between them. The CDR3 runs 15 residues. CDR1 is MNHEY and CDR2 is SVGEGT in the germline V gene. CDR3 amino acids: CASSSAGAGNTEAFF. The DNA for the CDR3 is TGTGCCAGCAGTTCGGCAGGGGCCGGGAACACTGAAGCTTTCTTT.

V is TRBV24-1 and J is TRBJ1-5, with 10 bases aligning to TRBD1. CDR1 and CDR2 from the germline V gene are KGHDR and SFDVKD. The CDR3 has 18 residues. Trimming cost V 5 bases and J 10 bases; bases outside gene matches: 19. As DNA, the CDR3 is TGTGCCACCAGTGTAGGGACAGGGGTTAGCGGATGGTCGCAACCCCAGCATTTT. Residues: CATSVGTGVSGWSQPQHF.

The chain has TRBV5-1 and TRBJ2-5; maybe TRBD2 (5 bases). V was trimmed by 0 bases and J by 5 bases, leaving 14 bases between them. In germline, CDR1 is SGHRS, CDR2 YFSETQ. The CDR3 loop spans 15 amino acids. CDR3 sequence reads: CASSLESGGWETQYF. DNA of the CDR3: TGCGCCAGCAGCTTGGAGTCAGGCGGGTGGGAGACCCAGTACTTC.

This rearrangement joins TRBV19 to TRBJ2-1, with 8 bases fitting TRBD2. V gave up 5 bases and J gave up 5 bases; unmatched junction bases: 11. The CDR3 has 16 amino acids. Germline-derived CDR1 and CDR2 are LNHDA and SQIVND (reference sequence). CDR3 nucleotide sequence: TGTGCCAGTAGTGGAGAAAAGACTAGCGCAGACAATGAGCAGTTCTTC. This gives the protein CASSGEKTSADNEQFF.

This clone was picked up one time. This chain uses TRBV4-2 with TRBJ2-3, with TRBD2 matching 10 bases. From germline, CDR1 is LGHNA and CDR2 YNFKEQ. V trimming: 4 bases; J trimming: 2 bases; junction bases outside the gene matches: 6. The CDR3 is made up of 16 amino acids. The CDR3 sequence is CASSRPGLAATDTQYF. For the CDR3, the DNA is TGTGCCAGCAGCCGACCCGGACTAGCGGCCACAGATACGCAGTATTTT.

The genes are TRBV27 and TRBJ1-5, with unresolved D. The CDR3 totals 14 residues. Between the trimmed V and J ends, which lost 2 bases and 0 bases, there was a span of 5 bases. Germline CDR1 is MNHEY and CDR2 is SMNVEV (reference sequence). This CDR3 is CASSLIYSNQPQHF. In nucleotides, the CDR3 is TGTGCCAGCAGTTTAATCTATAGCAATCAGCCCCAGCATTTT.

This rearrangement joins TRBV28 to TRBJ2-3, with TRBD2 identical over 10 bases. The V segment lost 1 base and the J segment 1 base; nucleotides outside the gene matches: 8. CDR1 is MDHEN, CDR2 SYDVKM, per germline. The CDR3 runs to 18 residues. The CDR3, as DNA: TGTGCCAGCAGTTTATTAAGCGGGAGGGCCCTCGGCACAGATACGCAGTATTTT. It codes for CASSLLSGRALGTDTQYF.

This rearrangement joins TRBV30 to TRBJ2-3; a weak D match, TRBD2 (6 bases). Trimming removed 5 bases at V and 1 base at J, with 13 bases between. There are 14 residues in the CDR3. The V gene's germline CDR1 is GTSNPN and CDR2 SVGIG (reference sequence). The CDR3 sequence is CAWDPGTGTDTQYF. CDR3 sequence (DNA): TGTGCCTGGGACCCCGGGACTGGCACAGATACGCAGTATTTT.

The chain is built from TRBV7-2 and TRBJ2-4; D might be TRBD2 (5 bases). The CDR3 is 17 amino acids. V lost 1 base and J lost 1, with 14 bases in between. CDR1 and CDR2 from the germline V gene are SGHTA and FQGNSA. The CDR3 loop reads CASSLGSGSGAKNIQYF. The CDR3 nucleotides are TGTGCCAGCAGCTTAGGGTCGGGGTCGGGTGCCAAAAACATTCAGTACTTC.

This clone was seen only once. The V gene is TRBV30, the J gene TRBJ1-2, with D maybe TRBD1 (5 bases). The CDR3 covers 16 residues. The germline V and J ends were trimmed by 4 bases and 0 bases, with 18 bases remaining between them. Germline assignment: CDR1 GTSNPN and CDR2 SVGIG (reference sequence). CDR3 sequence reads: CAWTQRQIPTNYGYTF. The CDR3 DNA reads as TGTGCCTGGACCCAGAGACAGATTCCTACTAACTATGGCTACACCTTC.